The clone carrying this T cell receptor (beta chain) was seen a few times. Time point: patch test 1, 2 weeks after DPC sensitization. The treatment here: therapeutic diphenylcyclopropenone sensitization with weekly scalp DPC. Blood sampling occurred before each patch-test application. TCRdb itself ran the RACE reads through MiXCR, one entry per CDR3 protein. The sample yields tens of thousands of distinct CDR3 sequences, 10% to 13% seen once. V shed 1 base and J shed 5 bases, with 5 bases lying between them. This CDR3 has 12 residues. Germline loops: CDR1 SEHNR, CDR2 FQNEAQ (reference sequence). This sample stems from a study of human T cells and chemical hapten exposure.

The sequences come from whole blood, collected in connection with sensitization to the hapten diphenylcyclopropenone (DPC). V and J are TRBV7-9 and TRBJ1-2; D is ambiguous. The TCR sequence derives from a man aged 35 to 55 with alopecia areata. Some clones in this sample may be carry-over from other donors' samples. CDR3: CASSLELYGYTF. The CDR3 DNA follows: TGTGCCAGCAGCTTAGAGCTTTATGGCTACACCTTC. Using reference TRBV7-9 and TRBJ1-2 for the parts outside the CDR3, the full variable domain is DTGVSQNPRHKITKRGQNVTFRCDPISEHNRLYWYRQTLGQGPEFLTYFQNEAQLEKSRLLSDRFSAERPKGSFSTLEIQRTEQGDSAMYLCASSLELYGYTFGSGTRLTVV.